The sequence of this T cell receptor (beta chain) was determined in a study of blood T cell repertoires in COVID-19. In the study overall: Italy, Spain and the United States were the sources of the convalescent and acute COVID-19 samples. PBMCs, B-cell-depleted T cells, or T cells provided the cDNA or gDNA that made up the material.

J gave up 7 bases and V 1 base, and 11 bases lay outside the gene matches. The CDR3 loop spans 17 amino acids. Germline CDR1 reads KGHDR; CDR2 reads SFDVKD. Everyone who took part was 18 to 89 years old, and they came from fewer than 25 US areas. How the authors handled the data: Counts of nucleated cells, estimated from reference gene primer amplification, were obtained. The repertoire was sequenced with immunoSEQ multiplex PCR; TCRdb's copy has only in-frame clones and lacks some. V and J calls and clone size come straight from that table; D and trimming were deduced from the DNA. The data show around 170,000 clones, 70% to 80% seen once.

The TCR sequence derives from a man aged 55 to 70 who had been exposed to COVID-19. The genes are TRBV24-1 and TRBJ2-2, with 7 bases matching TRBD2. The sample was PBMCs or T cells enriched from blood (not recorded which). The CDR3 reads CATSDFVRAGEIGELFF. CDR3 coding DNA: TGTGCCACCAGTGATTTTGTTAGGGCGGGAGAGATCGGGGAGCTGTTTTTT.